The rows below give T cell receptor beta chains drawn from one sample of a study of blood T cells in healthy people across ages. Each CDR3 protein is one row after TCRdb ran MiXCR on the 5' RACE reads. In the table there are roughly 1,000,000 distinct CDR3 sequences, 20% to 25% of which are singletons. The data were also submitted as part of a second study, on T cells of mothers and their children.

Sample: blood. These TCRs come from a girl aged 2 to 9 in good health. Each CDR3 is given with its conserved first and last residue. D genes are given only for firm matches. Expanded clones are given a class, and other clones once, few, many or no size at all.

>NA|TRBJ2-4|TRBD2|TRBV13
TGTGCCAGCAGCTTGTTTAAGCGGGGTGGAGCCAAAAACATTCAGTACTTC
CASSLFKRGGAKNIQYF
>few|TRBJ2-1|NA|TRBV20-1
TGCAGTGCTAGAGATTCATTAAATGAGCAGTTCTTC
CSARDSLNEQFF
>few|TRBJ1-5|NA|TRBV2
TGTGCCAGCAGTTCCGACAGGACCGTTGGTCGCAATCAGCCCCAGCATTTT
CASSSDRTVGRNQPQHF
>NA|TRBJ2-1|TRBD2|TRBV3-1
TGTGCCAGCAGCCAAGTCTCTGCGGGGGCCTACAATGAGCAGTTCTTC
CASSQVSAGAYNEQFF
>few|TRBJ2-2|NA|TRBV7-9
TGTGCCAGCAGCTTAGACTCCCGGGGGCTGTTTTTT
CASSLDSRGLFF
>few|TRBJ2-1|NA|TRBV4-3
TGCGCCAGCAGCGACGGGGCCCAATACAATGAGCAGTTCTTC
CASSDGAQYNEQFF
>NA|TRBJ1-5|NA|TRBV20-1
TGCAGTGCTAGAGATGCGAGACAGAGCAATCAGCCCCAGCATTTT
CSARDARQSNQPQHF
>NA|TRBJ2-5|NA|TRBV28
TGTGCCAGCAGTTTACGGACCGACCCCGGCGAGACCCAGTACTTC
CASSLRTDPGETQYF
>NA|TRBJ2-3|TRBD2|TRBV7-2
TGTGCCAGCAGCTTAGTAGCGGGGCACACAGATACGCAGTATTTT
CASSLVAGHTDTQYF
>many|TRBJ2-5|TRBD2|TRBV29-1
TGCAGCGTTGCGGGAGGGCGGGAGTTCGGAGAGACCCAGTACTTC
CSVAGGREFGETQYF
>NA|TRBJ1-1|NA|TRBV27
TGTGCCAGCAGTTCACGGCTAGAACGCGCTGAAGCTTTCTTT
CASSSRLERAEAFF
>NA|TRBJ1-2|NA|TRBV12-3/TRBV12-4
TGTGCCAGCAGTTTATTGGACGGAGTCTATGGCTACACCTTC
CASSLLDGVYGYTF
>NA|TRBJ2-3|TRBD1|TRBV7-2
TGTGCCAGCACCGCTACTACAGGGGGTAGCACAGATACGCAGTATTTT
CASTATTGGSTDTQYF
>few|TRBJ1-6|NA|TRBV4-3
TGCGCCAGCAGCCAAGATCCGGGAGCTTCACCCCTCCACTTT
CASSQDPGASPLHF
>few|TRBJ1-2|NA|TRBV12-3/TRBV12-4
TGTGCCAGCAGTCCGGGCGGGTTCGGTGGCTACACCTTC
CASSPGGFGGYTF
>few|TRBJ2-4|NA|TRBV4-1
TGCGCCAGCAGCCAAGACCTTGGGCTTTTGGGGGATTTCATTCAGTACTTC
CASSQDLGLLGDFIQYF
>NA|TRBJ1-5|TRBD1|TRBV6-1
TGTGCCAGCAGGATGGCGGGACAGGGGCTCAATCAGCCCCAGCATTTT
CASRMAGQGLNQPQHF
>few|TRBJ2-5|TRBD2|TRBV11-1
TGTGCCAGCAGCTCCTCCCGAAGGGGACTAGCGGGAGGTAACTTTCAAGAGACCCAGTACTTC
CASSSSRRGLAGGNFQETQYF
>NA|TRBJ2-7|NA|TRBV29-1
TGCAGCGTTGTAGCGAGAGGTGGGTACGAGCAGTACTTC
CSVVARGGYEQYF
>NA|TRBJ1-1|NA|TRBV29-1
TGCAGCGTTGTAAAGGGGGGGGGCACTGAAGCTTTCTTT
CSVVKGGGTEAFF
>NA|TRBJ1-1|NA|TRBV28
TGTGCCAGCAACCCCCTTTCGAACACTGAAGCTTTCTTT
CASNPLSNTEAFF
>few|TRBJ1-4|NA|TRBV12-3/TRBV12-4
TGTGCCAGCAGTTTTTTCCCCGAGGTTGAAAAACTGTTTTTT
CASSFFPEVEKLFF
>NA|TRBJ1-4|NA|TRBV2
TGTGCCAGCAGTTGGACAACTTCGGGTACTAATGAAAAACTGTTTTTT
CASSWTTSGTNEKLFF
>NA|TRBJ2-5|NA|TRBV12-3/TRBV12-4
TGTGCCAGCACCCTCCTCGCGGGCCAAGAGACCCAGTACTTC
CASTLLAGQETQYF
>few|TRBJ2-4|NA|TRBV6-5
TGTGCCAGCAGGGGGTTAGGGGTAAACATTCAGTACTTC
CASRGLGVNIQYF
>few|TRBJ1-4|NA|TRBV6-1
TGTGCCAGCAGTCCGCTCCCGACAGACCTAGGGGAAAAACTGTTTTTT
CASSPLPTDLGEKLFF
>NA|TRBJ1-5|NA|TRBV12-3/TRBV12-4
TGTGCTAGCAGTGCTCAAAATCAGCCCCAGCATTTT
CASSAQNQPQHF
>few|TRBJ1-6|NA|TRBV20-1
TGCAGTGCTAGAGATCAGGGCGGATATAATTCACCCCTCCACTTT
CSARDQGGYNSPLHF
>NA|TRBJ2-5|NA|TRBV3-1
TGTGCCAGCAGCCAAGCCATAGGGACGTGGGAGACCCAGTACTTC
CASSQAIGTWETQYF
>NA|TRBJ2-1|NA|TRBV29-1
TGCAGCGTTGTGCGGGGGACAACATTCTTC
CSVVRGTTFF